The sample holds many counts of the clone carrying this T cell receptor beta chain. From RNA, the CDR3 regions of TCR beta chains were amplified and sequenced. First-round RT-PCR relied on HTBI primers, and a second-round multiplex PCR came next. In TCRdb, the multiplex PCR reads were re-called with MiXCR into one record per CDR3 protein. Among 500,000 to 700,000 distinct CDR3 sequences, 22% were seen once, and the ten largest hold approximately 7%. The germline V and J ends were trimmed by 2 bases and 4 bases, with 12 bases remaining between them. The length of the CDR3 is 13 residues. Germline V gene sequence: CDR1 GTSNPN, CDR2 SVGIG (reference sequence). The sample is drawn from a study of Graves' ophthalmopathy and Graves' hyperthyroidism.

Material for sequencing was peripheral blood. This sequence originates from a woman aged 18 to 35 with stable Graves' hyperthyroidism. Some clones in this sample may be carry-over from other donors' samples. The chain links TRBV30 to TRBJ2-7, with D unresolved. CDR3 nucleotide sequence: TGTGCCTGGAGTCCTTATTTGGGGTACGAGCAGTACTTC. This sequence encodes CAWSPYLGYEQYF. Full variable domain (missing parts from reference TRBV30 and TRBJ2-7): SQTIHQWPATLVQPVGSPLSLECTVEGTSNPNLYWYRQAAGRGLQLLFYSVGIGQISSEVPQNLSASRPQDRQFILSSKKLLLSDSGFYLCAWSPYLGYEQYFGPGTRLTVT.